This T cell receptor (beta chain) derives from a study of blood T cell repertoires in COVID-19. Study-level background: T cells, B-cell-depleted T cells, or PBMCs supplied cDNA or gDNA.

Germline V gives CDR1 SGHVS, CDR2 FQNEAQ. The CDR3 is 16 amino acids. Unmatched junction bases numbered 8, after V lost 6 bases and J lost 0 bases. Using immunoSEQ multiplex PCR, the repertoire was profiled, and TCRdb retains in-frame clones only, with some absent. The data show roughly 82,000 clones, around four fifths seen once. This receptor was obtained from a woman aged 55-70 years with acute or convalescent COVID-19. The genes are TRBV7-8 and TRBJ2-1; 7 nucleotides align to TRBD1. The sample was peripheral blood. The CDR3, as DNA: TGTGCCAGCAGTCCCTTCCGGGACAGCTCCTACAATGAGCAGTTCTTC. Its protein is CASSPFRDSSYNEQFF.